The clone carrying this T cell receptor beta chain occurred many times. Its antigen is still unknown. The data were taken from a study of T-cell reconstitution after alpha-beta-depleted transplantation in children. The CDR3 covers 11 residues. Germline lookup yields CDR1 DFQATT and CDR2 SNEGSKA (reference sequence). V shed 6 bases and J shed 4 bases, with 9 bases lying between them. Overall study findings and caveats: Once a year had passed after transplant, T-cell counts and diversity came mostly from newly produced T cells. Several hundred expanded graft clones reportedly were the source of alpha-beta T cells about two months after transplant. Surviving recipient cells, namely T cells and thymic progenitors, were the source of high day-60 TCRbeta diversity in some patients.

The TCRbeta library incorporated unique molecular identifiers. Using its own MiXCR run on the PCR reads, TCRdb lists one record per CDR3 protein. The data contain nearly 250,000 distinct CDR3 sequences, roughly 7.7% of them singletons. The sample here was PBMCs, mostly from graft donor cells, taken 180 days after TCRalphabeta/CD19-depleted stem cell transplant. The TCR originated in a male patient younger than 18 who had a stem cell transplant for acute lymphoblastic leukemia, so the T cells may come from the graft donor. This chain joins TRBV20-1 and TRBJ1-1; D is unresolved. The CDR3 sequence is CSAPDRTEAFF. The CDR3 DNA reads TGCAGTGCCCCGGACCGCACTGAAGCTTTCTTT.